The entry that follows covers one TCR beta chain sequence. These data belong to a study of control samples from healthy donors and cancer patients. Repertoires were generated with immunoSEQ multiplex PCR, while TCRdb's copy carries only in-frame clones and drops some. This sample has 100,000 to 150,000 clones, with 90% found just once. Germline CDR1 reads LNHDA; CDR2 reads SQIVND (reference sequence). The ends were cut back, 9 bases at V and 5 bases at J, with 16 bases in the middle. The CDR3 sequence is 13 residues long. The J gene is TRBJ1-1, the V gene TRBV19; weak D call: TRBD1 (5 bases). The clonotype was recovered from a middle-aged man in good health. The specimen was blood. CDR3 sequence reads: CASTRRTITEAFF. For the CDR3, the DNA is TGTGCCAGCACCAGGAGGACAATAACTGAAGCTTTCTTT.